The 8 T cell receptor beta chains presented below share a single source sample, sequenced in a study of tumor-infiltrating lymphocytes in primary liver carcinoma. Unsorted bulk tissue (20-30 mg) underwent RNA and DNA co-extraction. The input was 400 to 500 ng total RNA; TCR beta cDNA was made from it with a constant-region primer. For TCR beta, libraries were produced by three nested multiplex PCR rounds using slightly modified ARM-PCR. Researchers ran the first two PCR rounds for roughly 10 cycles each with TRBV1-TRBV30 forward primers and a C-beta reverse primer. A single record per CDR3 protein comes from TCRdb applying MiXCR to the multiplex PCR reads. Seen here are approximately 92,000 distinct CDR3 sequences, 55% to 75% observed once, and the top ten hold under 30%. The specimen was tumor-adjacent normal liver tissue. The source of these receptors is a middle-aged man with primary liver carcinoma and hepatitis B virus infection.

This clonotype occurred a few times. This sequence may be a read error, since a much larger clone differs from it by one base. The chain carries TRBV4-2 and TRBJ1-2, with 7 bases fitting TRBD1. Per the germline V gene, CDR1 is LGHNA and CDR2 is YNFKEQ. CDR3 size: 16 residues. The CDR3 DNA follows: TGTGCCAGCAGCCAATTCTCAGGGGGGACTAACCATGGCTACACCTTC. It yields the protein CASSQFSGGTNHGYTF.

This clonotype was found once. Being one base from a much bigger clone, this may be a read error. J is TRBJ2-1 and V is TRBV14; D is possibly TRBD1 or TRBD2 (5 bases each). Germline CDR1 reads SGHDN; CDR2 reads FVKESK. The CDR3 contains 11 residues. The CDR3 loop is CASSRDHERFF. As DNA, the CDR3 is TGTGCCAGCAGCCGGGACCATGAGCGGTTCTTC.

Comments on this clonotype: No conserved phenylalanine or tryptophan ends this CDR3, so it is likely a read error. This chain connects TRBV6-1 to TRBJ2-7; D uncertain. Deletions cut 3 bases from V and 2 bases from J, with 14 bases between. The germline gives CDR1 MNHNS, CDR2 SASEGT. The CDR3 covers 15 residues. The CDR3 DNA is TGTGCCAGCAGTGAGAACTGGCATCCTACCTACGAGCAGTACCTC. This gives the protein CASSENWHPTYEQYL.

This clonotype was found once. One end of the junction does not line up with germline, which may come from a read error. The chain employs TRBV5-5 and TRBJ1-4; D is unresolved. Germline V gene sequence: CDR1 SGHKS, CDR2 YYEKEE (reference sequence). The CDR3 extends over 13 amino acids. CDR3 in DNA: TGTGCCAGTAGCTTAGATGTCAACGAAAAGCTGTTTTTT. This codes for CASSLDVNEKLFF.

This clonotype has ten or more counts. The chain combines TRBV14 with TRBJ2-2; possible D gene TRBD1, 6 bases. Trimming removed 0 bases from V and 7 bases from J, with 12 bases in between. The CDR3 is 15 residues long. Germline CDR1 is SGHDN and CDR2 is FVKESK. The CDR3 DNA is TGTGCCAGCAGCCAAGATTATACAGGGCACGGGGAGCTGTTTTTT. This gives the protein CASSQDYTGHGELFF. Filled out from reference TRBV14 and TRBJ2-2, the complete variable domain reads EAGVTQFPSHSVIEKGQTVTLRCDPISGHDNLYWYRRVMGKEIKFLLHFVKESKQDESGMPNNRFLAERTGGTYSTLKVQPAELEDSGVYFCASSQDYTGHGELFFGEGSRLTVL.

As concerns this clonotype: A much larger clone is a single base away; this may be a read error. The chain has TRBV5-5 and TRBJ2-7; D is undetermined. The CDR3 totals 14 residues. CDR1 and CDR2 from the germline V gene are SGHKS and YYEKEE (reference sequence). CDR3 region: CASTLTGKAYEQYF. CDR3 bases: TGTGCCAGCACCTTGACCGGTAAAGCGTACGAGCAGTACTTC.

As for this clonotype: This may come from a read error, since a much larger clone is one base off. The chain carries TRBV5-5 and TRBJ2-7; D is ambiguous. Germline V gene sequence: CDR1 SGHKS, CDR2 YYEKEE (reference sequence). The CDR3 has 13 amino acids. CDR3 nucleotide sequence: TGTGCCGGCAGCTTGGGTCCGTCCTACGAGCAGTACTTC. Protein product: CAGSLGPSYEQYF. Full variable domain (missing parts from reference TRBV5-5 and TRBJ2-7): DAGVTQSPTHLIKTRGQQVTLRCSPISGHKSVSWYQQVLGQGPQFIFQYYEKEERGRGNFPDRFSARQFPNYSSELNVNALLLGDSALYLCAGSLGPSYEQYFGPGTRLTVT.

At least ten counts were recorded for this clonotype. The V call is TRBV6-2 or TRBV6-3, the J call TRBJ1-1; perhaps TRBD1 as D (5 bases). Germline CDR1 reads MNHEY; CDR2 reads SVGEGT. Trimming cost V 2 bases and J 1 base, with 11 bases left between them. The CDR3 spans 15 residues. CDR3 residues: CASSYVPGTNTEAFF. In nucleotides, the CDR3 is TGTGCCAGCAGTTACGTCCCCGGGACGAACACTGAAGCTTTCTTT.